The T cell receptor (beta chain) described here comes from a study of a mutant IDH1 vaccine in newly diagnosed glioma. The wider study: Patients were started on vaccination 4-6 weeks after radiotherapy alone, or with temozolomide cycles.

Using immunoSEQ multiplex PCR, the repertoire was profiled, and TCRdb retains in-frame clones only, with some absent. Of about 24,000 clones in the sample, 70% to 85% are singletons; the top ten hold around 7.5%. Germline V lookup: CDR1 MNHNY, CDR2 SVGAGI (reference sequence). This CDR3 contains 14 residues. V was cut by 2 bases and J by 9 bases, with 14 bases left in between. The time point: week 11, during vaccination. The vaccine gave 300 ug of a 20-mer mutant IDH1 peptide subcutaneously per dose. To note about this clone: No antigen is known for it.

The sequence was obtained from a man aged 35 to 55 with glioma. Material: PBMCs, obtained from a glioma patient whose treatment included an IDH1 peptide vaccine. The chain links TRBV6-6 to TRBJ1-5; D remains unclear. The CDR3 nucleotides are TGTGCCAGCAGTTACGAGGGTCCGACCGGGCCCCAGCATTTT. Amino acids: CASSYEGPTGPQHF.